This record covers a single T cell receptor beta chain. The same CDR3 arises from other DNA sequences in this sample as well. Selected positively for CCR7 and CD45RO-negative, naive CD8 cells excluded terminally differentiated effector memory CD45RA+ cells. This specimen comes from a study of shared clonotypes between healthy human individuals. V lost 4 bases and J lost 6, with 8 bases in between. In germline, CDR1 is SGHNT, CDR2 YYREEE (reference sequence). This CDR3 has 12 amino acids. Libraries were prepared by immunoSEQ multiplex PCR; TCRdb keeps only in-frame clonotypes and omits some of them. The table includes about 1,900,000 clones, less than 95% detected once.

Sequenced sample: naive CD8+ T cells sorted from blood. The receptor's source is a man aged 18 to 30 in good health. The chain recombines TRBV5-4 with TRBJ2-1, with D possibly matching TRBD1 (5 bases). The CDR3 loop is CASSPDSNEQFF. The CDR3 bases are TGTGCCAGCAGCCCCGACAGCAATGAGCAGTTCTTC.